A selection of T cell receptor beta chains follows, all from one sample in a study of type 1 and type 2 diabetes patients. TCRdb reanalysed the multiplex PCR reads using MiXCR and keeps one entry per CDR3 protein. The profile covers approximately 260,000 distinct CDR3 sequences, with roughly 44% appearing a single time and about 13% taken by the ten largest. The sample comprised peripheral blood mononuclear cells (PBMCs). These receptors were taken from a man younger than 35 with type 2 diabetes. Each CDR3 is given with its conserved first and last residue. D genes are given only for firm matches. A row's size may be missing; if present it is once, few, many or a size class.

j_gene	abundance	d_gene	v_gene	CDR3nt	CDR3aa
TRBJ2-7	.	.	TRBV5-1	TGCGCCAGCAGCCCGGATGGGGTTCGCGGCGAGCAGTACTTC	CASSPDGVRGEQYF
TRBJ2-7	few	.	TRBV28	TGTGCCAGCAACAGGGCTCACGAGCAGTACTTC	CASNRAHEQYF
TRBJ1-6	once	.	TRBV19	TGTGCCGGTAAGGCGAGGGAGGGGTCACCCCTCCACTTT	CAGKAREGSPLHF
TRBJ1-1	.	.	TRBV15	TGTGCCACCAAGTTAGGGGGGATGAACACTGAAGCTTTCTTT	CATKLGGMNTEAFF
TRBJ2-7	few	TRBD2	TRBV28	TGTGCCAGCACAGCGGGGGGGGGCTACGAGCAGTACTTC	CASTAGGGYEQYF
TRBJ1-4	few	.	TRBV5-1	TGCGCCAGCAGCATTCTACCAGGCGATGAAAAACTGTTTTTT	CASSILPGDEKLFF
TRBJ1-2	.	.	TRBV24-1	TGTGCCACCAGTGATTTTAATGGCGATGGCTACACCTTC	CATSDFNGDGYTF
TRBJ1-4	.	.	TRBV6-1	TGTGCCAGCAGTGGAGATAATGAAAAACTGTTTTTT	CASSGDNEKLFF
TRBJ2-7	few	TRBD1	TRBV7-3	TGTGCCAGCAGCGGGGACAGTTCCGGCTACGAGCAGTACTTC	CASSGDSSGYEQYF
TRBJ2-7	.	.	TRBV6-6	TGTGCCAGCAGGTTGGGGGGCATGTACGAGCAGTACTTC	CASRLGGMYEQYF
TRBJ1-4	.	.	TRBV18	TGTGCCAGCTCACCACCCCCTGGGTGGAAAAAACTGTTTTTT	CASSPPPGWKKLFF
TRBJ1-1	.	TRBD1	TRBV6-1	TGTGCCAGCAGGGGACAGGGGGCCGGGGGAACTGAAGCTTTCTTT	CASRGQGAGGTEAFF
TRBJ1-2	.	.	TRBV20-1	TGCAGTGCTAGAGATCCCCCAGAGTGGCGGGTGGGGTATGGCTACACCTTC	CSARDPPEWRVGYGYTF
TRBJ2-1	.	.	TRBV7-2	TGTGCCAGCAGCTACTTAACGGACACCAACAATGAGCAGTTCTTC	CASSYLTDTNNEQFF
TRBJ1-1	few	TRBD1	TRBV30	TGTGCCTGGAGTGCAAGACAGGGACTGAACACTGAAGCTTTCTTT	CAWSARQGLNTEAFF
TRBJ2-2	few	.	TRBV2	TGTGCCAGCAGTGGAGTCGACTATCTCGGGGAGCTGTTTTTT	CASSGVDYLGELFF
TRBJ1-6	.	TRBD1	TRBV28	TGTGCCAGCAGTGTATACGCCGGGACAGGGTATAATTCACCCCTCCACTTT	CASSVYAGTGYNSPLHF
TRBJ2-1	.	.	TRBV7-9	TGTGCCAGCAGCTCGGGACCGCAGAACTACAATGAGCAGTTCTTC	CASSSGPQNYNEQFF
TRBJ2-1	.	.	TRBV4-3	TGCGCCAGCAGCCAAGATCGAGGGGGGTCCTACAATGAGCAGTTCTTC	CASSQDRGGSYNEQFF
TRBJ2-7	.	TRBD1	TRBV20-1	TGCAGTGCTTTCACCCCGACAGGGGGCTACGAGCAGTACTTC	CSAFTPTGGYEQYF
TRBJ2-1	.	.	TRBV7-9	TGTGTCAGCAGCCTGGACCGAAACTCCTACAATGAGCAGTTCTTC	CVSSLDRNSYNEQFF
TRBJ1-2	.	.	TRBV28	TGTGCCAGCAGTCCGACAGGTCGTAACTATGGCTACACCTTC	CASSPTGRNYGYTF
TRBJ2-3	.	.	TRBV29-1	TGCAGCGTCGCAAAACTTCTGAGCACAGATACGCAGTATTTT	CSVAKLLSTDTQYF
TRBJ1-2	.	.	TRBV7-2	TGTGCCAGCAGCCCATGGGGCGCGGCCTTCAACTATGGCTACACCTTC	CASSPWGAAFNYGYTF
TRBJ2-7	.	.	TRBV2	TGTGCCAGCAGTGTCTGGGCGGGGGCCCACTACGAGCAGTACTTC	CASSVWAGAHYEQYF
TRBJ2-5	many	.	TRBV2	TGTGCCAGCAGTCAGGGGCGGCAAGAGACCCAGTACTTC	CASSQGRQETQYF
TRBJ2-1	.	TRBD2	TRBV14	TGTGCCGGCTCAGCGGTAGGGATAGCGGGGGGGCCCAATGAGCAGTTCTTC	CAGSAVGIAGGPNEQFF
TRBJ2-5	once	.	TRBV5-1	TGCGCCAGCAGCCTTAATTCGGGTCAAGAGACCCAGTACTTC	CASSLNSGQETQYF
TRBJ1-6	.	.	TRBV25-1	TGTGCCAGCAGTTTATATCGGACAGCCTATAATTCACCCCTCCACTTT	CASSLYRTAYNSPLHF
TRBJ2-7	.	.	TRBV27	TGTGCCAGCAGTTTGGGGTTTGCCTCCTACGAGCAGTACTTC	CASSLGFASYEQYF
TRBJ2-7	few	TRBD1	TRBV7-2	TGTGCCAGCAGTTTAACAGGGGTCGAGCAGTACTTC	CASSLTGVEQYF
TRBJ2-7	.	TRBD2	TRBV2	TGTGCCAGCAGGGGACTAGCGGGAGCTCGGTCCTACGAGCAGTACTTC	CASRGLAGARSYEQYF
TRBJ2-1	few	TRBD2	TRBV10-1	TGCGCCAGCAGGCTCCCACTAGCGCCCAATGAGCAGTTCTTC	CASRLPLAPNEQFF
TRBJ1-1	.	.	TRBV30	TGTGCCTGGACCCGATCCCGGGGGTTAGAAGCTTTCTTT	CAWTRSRGLEAFF
TRBJ2-1	once	TRBD2	TRBV7-8	TGTGCCAGCAGCGGGTGGGGGGGGAAAGGGAATGAGCAGTTCTTC	CASSGWGGKGNEQFF
TRBJ2-1	.	.	TRBV13	TGCGCCAGCAGCCAAGTGGGAGATGAGCAGTTCTTC	CASSQVGDEQFF
TRBJ1-4	.	TRBD1	TRBV5-1	TGCGCCAGCGGCATTGCCGTTGCAGGGACAGGAAATGAAAAACTGTTTTTT	CASGIAVAGTGNEKLFF
TRBJ2-2	.	.	TRBV7-2	TGTGCCAGCAGCTTTTCAGGGTCCACCGGGGAGCTGTTTTTT	CASSFSGSTGELFF
TRBJ2-1	few	.	TRBV2	TGTGCCAGCAGTGAAGCGCTAACTTTACAGCAGTTCTTC	CASSEALTLQQFF
TRBJ2-5	.	.	TRBV20-1	TGCAGTGCTAGATCTAGACAGGCCTGGCAAGAGACCCAGTACTTC	CSARSRQAWQETQYF